The source of this T cell receptor beta chain is a study of graft-versus-host responses after intestinal transplantation. As for the study in general: Transplants given to recipients were multivisceral, liver-intestinal, or isolated intestinal.

This clone was recorded only once. Its target is unknown. Study-wide results and caveats: Early after transplant, HvG declines were associated with peak levels of circulating GvH clones.

Assay: immunoSEQ multiplex PCR; the TCRdb copy retains only in-frame clones and omits some. Of over 90,000 clones in the sample, around 92% were seen once. The TCR originated in a human donor who was the organ donor for an intestinal transplant. Material: unstimulated CD4+ T cells sorted from spleen or lymph node cells, obtained before transplant.

CDR3 amino acids: CASRRDSVRPLHF. The DNA of the CDR3 is TGTGCCAGCAGACGAGATAGCGTTCGGCCCCTCCACTTT. This chain uses TRBV28 with TRBJ1-6; no reliable D call. The CDR3 runs 13 residues. Germline V gene sequence: CDR1 MDHEN, CDR2 SYDVKM. The V and J ends lost 6 bases and 13 bases respectively, with 16 bases between them.